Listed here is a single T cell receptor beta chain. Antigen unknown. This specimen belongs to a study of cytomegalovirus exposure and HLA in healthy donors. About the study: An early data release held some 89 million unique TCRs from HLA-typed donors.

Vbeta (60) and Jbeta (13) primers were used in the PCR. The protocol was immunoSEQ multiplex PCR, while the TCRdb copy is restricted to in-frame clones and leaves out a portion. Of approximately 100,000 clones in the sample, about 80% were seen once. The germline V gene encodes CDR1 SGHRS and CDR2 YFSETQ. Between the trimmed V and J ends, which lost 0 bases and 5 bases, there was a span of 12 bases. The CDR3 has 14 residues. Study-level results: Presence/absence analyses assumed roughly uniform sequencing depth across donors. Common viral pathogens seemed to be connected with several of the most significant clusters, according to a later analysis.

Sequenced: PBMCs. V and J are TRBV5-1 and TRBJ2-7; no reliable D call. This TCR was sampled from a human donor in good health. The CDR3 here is CASSLAGSPHEQYF. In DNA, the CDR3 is TGCGCCAGCAGCTTGGCCGGGTCCCCCCACGAGCAGTACTTC. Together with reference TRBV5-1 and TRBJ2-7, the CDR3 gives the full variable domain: KAGVTQTPRYLIKTRGQQVTLSCSPISGHRSVSWYQQTPGQGLQFLFEYFSETQRNKGNFPGRFSGRQFSNSRSEMNVSTLELGDSALYLCASSLAGSPHEQYFGPGTRLTVT.